These 25 T cell receptor beta chains share one sample of origin, sequenced in a study of blood T cell repertoires in COVID-19. TCRdb's table, derived via immunoSEQ multiplex PCR, lists solely in-frame clones and lacks some. The sample yields 160,000 or so clones, 75% to 90% seen once. Specimen: peripheral blood. Every receptor here comes from a woman in her forties with acute or convalescent COVID-19.

V gene TRBV5-1 combines with J gene TRBJ2-1, with a tentative D call TRBD2 (6 bases). Germline V lookup: CDR1 SGHRS, CDR2 YFSETQ. Trimming shortened V by 0 bases and J by 1 base, and 11 bases separated the two germline ends. The CDR3 length is 16 residues. CDR3 bases: TGCGCCAGCAGCTTGGAGGGACTTCAATCCTACAATGAGCAGTTCTTC. Amino acid sequence: CASSLEGLQSYNEQFF. The full variable domain, with the rest looked up from reference TRBV5-1 and TRBJ2-1, is KAGVTQTPRYLIKTRGQQVTLSCSPISGHRSVSWYQQTPGQGLQFLFEYFSETQRNKGNFPGRFSGRQFSNSRSEMNVSTLELGDSALYLCASSLEGLQSYNEQFFGPGTRLTVL.

The chain carries TRBV2 and TRBJ1-4; D remains unclear. CDR3 length equals 15 residues. Trimming pared 6 bases from V and 0 bases from J, leaving 11 bases between. The germline V gene has CDR1 SNHLY and CDR2 FYNNEI. The CDR3 sequence is CASSRLLATNEKLFF. The CDR3 bases are TGTGCCAGCAGCCGATTATTAGCAACTAATGAAAAACTGTTTTTT.

This chain uses TRBV9 with TRBJ1-5; 9 bases are shared with TRBD1. Germline assignment: CDR1 SGDLS and CDR2 YYNGEE. V gave up 5 bases and J gave up 7 bases; unmatched junction bases: 7. The CDR3 covers 14 residues. In nucleotides, the CDR3 is TGTGCCAGCAGTGGGGGACAGGGTGGGCAGCCCCAGCATTTT. It codes for CASSGGQGGQPQHF. The variable domain in full, completed from reference TRBV9 and TRBJ1-5, reads DSGVTQTPKHLITATGQRVTLRCSPRSGDLSVYWYQQSLDQGLQFLIQYYNGEERAKGNILERFSAQQFPDLHSELNLSSLELGDSALYFCASSGGQGGQPQHFGDGTRLSIL.

The V and J genes are TRBV6-4 and TRBJ1-5; the D is unclear. The germline gives CDR1 MRHNA, CDR2 SNTAGT. This CDR3 is built from 15 residues. Trimming removed 3 bases from V and 2 bases from J, with 11 bases in between. CDR3 DNA sequence: TGTGCCAGCAGTGAAACGGGAGGACGCAATCAGCCCCAGCATTTT. Translation: CASSETGGRNQPQHF.

The V gene is TRBV7-9, the J gene TRBJ2-7, with D hard to call. This CDR3 is 15 amino acids long. Trimming cost V 1 base and J 3 bases, with 13 bases left between them. CDR1 is SEHNR and CDR2 is FQNEAQ in the germline V gene (reference sequence). This chain's CDR3 is CASSLVPHSDYEQYF. The CDR3 bases are TGTGCCAGCAGCTTAGTTCCACATTCCGACTACGAGCAGTACTTC.

This clone came up a few times. J is TRBJ2-1 and V is TRBV7-9; 9 bases map to TRBD1. V lost 5 bases and J lost 9; bases outside the gene matches: 11. CDR1 is SEHNR, CDR2 FQNEAQ, per germline (reference sequence). The CDR3 spans 15 residues. As DNA, the CDR3 is TGTGCCAGCAGCAACCGGGACAGGGTTACAGGTGAGCAGTTCTTC. It translates to CASSNRDRVTGEQFF. Supplemented by reference TRBV7-9 and TRBJ2-1, the full variable domain reads DTGVSQNPRHKITKRGQNVTFRCDPISEHNRLYWYRQTLGQGPEFLTYFQNEAQLEKSRLLSDRFSAERPKGSFSTLEIQRTEQGDSAMYLCASSNRDRVTGEQFFGPGTRLTVL.

The chain is built from TRBV28 and TRBJ2-7; 7 bases match TRBD1. The germline gives CDR1 MDHEN, CDR2 SYDVKM. CDR3 size: 13 residues. With V trimmed by 7 bases and J by 0 bases, 3 bases remained unmatched. DNA of the CDR3: TGTGCCAGCACAAGGGGGCCCTCCTACGAGCAGTACTTC. Encoded protein: CASTRGPSYEQYF.

The rearrangement joins TRBV5-6 to TRBJ2-2; TRBD1 aligns across 7 bases. The V and J ends lost 6 bases and 0 bases, in that order; junction bases with no gene match: 5. CDR1 and CDR2 from the germline V gene are SGHDT and YYEEEE. This CDR3 comprises 15 residues. The CDR3 DNA sequence: TGTGCCAGCAACTACGACAGGGCGAACACCGGGGAGCTGTTTTTT. It is translated as CASNYDRANTGELFF.

On this clone itself: Other DNA sequences from this sample encode an identical CDR3 as well. The chain joins TRBV6-6 to TRBJ2-7; a weak D match, TRBD1 (5 bases). CDR3 length: 13 residues. Germline V CDR1 and CDR2: MNHNY, SVGAGI (reference sequence). V shed 0 bases and J shed 4 bases, with 7 bases lying between them. CDR3 amino acids: CASSYSGAYEQYF. DNA for the CDR3: TGTGCCAGCAGTTACTCTGGGGCATACGAGCAGTACTTC.

The genes are TRBV27 and TRBJ2-7; 7 bases align to TRBD1. V shed 6 bases, J shed 1 base, and the junction held 6 bases outside the gene matches. This CDR3 is 14 amino acids long. The germline gives CDR1 MNHEY, CDR2 SMNVEV (reference sequence). The CDR3 sequence: CASSDRDRSYEQYF. CDR3 nucleotides: TGTGCCAGCAGCGACAGGGATAGGTCCTACGAGCAGTACTTC.

This sequence joins TRBV12-3 or TRBV12-4 and TRBJ2-7; D is unresolved. Trimming shortened V by 6 bases and J by 6 bases, and 9 bases separated the two germline ends. This CDR3 has 11 residues. Here the CDR3 DNA reads TGTGCCAGCAGACAGACAAGCGAGCAGTACTTC. Protein: CASRQTSEQYF.

This CDR3 reads CATSDFYTPSTGELFF. The CDR3 region has the DNA TGTGCCACCAGTGATTTTTACACCCCGTCCACCGGGGAGCTGTTTTTT. The chain has TRBV24-1 and TRBJ2-2; the D is unclear. Trimming cost V 1 base and J 4 bases, with 12 bases left between them. The germline gives CDR1 KGHDR, CDR2 SFDVKD. This CDR3 contains 16 residues.

This clone was counted a single time. The chain recombines TRBV24-1 with TRBJ1-2; 8 nucleotides line up with TRBD1. The CDR3 loop spans 14 amino acids. Germline-derived CDR1 and CDR2 are KGHDR and SFDVKD. V dropped 4 bases and J dropped 4; count of bases not matched to a gene: 4. The CDR3 nucleotides are TGTGCCACCAGTGACCCAGGGGGCGGCTATGGCTACACCTTC. Translating gives CATSDPGGGYGYTF.

The chain links TRBV29-1 to TRBJ2-1; D not certain. V was clipped by 5 bases and J by 6 bases, with 8 bases between them. The CDR3 has 11 amino acids. The germline V gene has CDR1 SQVTM and CDR2 ANQGSEA. The CDR3: CSVLESNEQFF. The CDR3 region has the DNA TGCAGCGTTCTTGAGAGCAATGAGCAGTTCTTC.

This clone was observed a few times. V and J are TRBV19 and TRBJ1-6, with TRBD1 identical over 12 bases. Germline V gene sequence: CDR1 LNHDA, CDR2 SQIVND (reference sequence). Unmatched junction bases numbered 5, after V lost 3 bases and J lost 8 bases. CDR3 size: 16 residues. CDR3 DNA sequence: TGTGCCAGTAGTATCCCCCGGGACAGGGGGCATTCACCCCTCCACTTT. Its translation: CASSIPRDRGHSPLHF.

This chain uses TRBV24-1 with TRBJ2-1; TRBD2 matches 9 bases. Germline V CDR1 and CDR2: KGHDR, SFDVKD. V lost 4 bases and J lost 5; bases outside the gene matches: 20. This CDR3 spans 20 amino acids. The DNA of the CDR3 is TGTGCCACCAGTGACGCGGGAGGGTTCCCAAGGGGGGTTGGGGACAATGAGCAGTTCTTC. It encodes CATSDAGGFPRGVGDNEQFF.

This clone is a singleton in its sample. The V call is TRBV11-2, the J call TRBJ1-5, with D unclear. Germline V gene data show CDR1 as SGHAT and CDR2 as FQNNGV. The CDR3 is 15 residues long. The V gene lost 3 bases and the J gene lost 5 bases, with 14 bases spanning the gap. Here the CDR3 DNA reads TGTGCCAGCAGCTTCCCCTGGGTGAGGGATCAGCCCCAGCATTTT. Its translation: CASSFPWVRDQPQHF.

This clone was observed once. V and J are TRBV29-1 and TRBJ1-1; D gene unclear. V shed 5 bases and J shed 0 bases, with 10 bases lying between them. Germline values: CDR1 SQVTM, CDR2 ANQGSEA. CDR3 length: 13 residues. The DNA of the CDR3 is TGCAGCGTTTTCAGCCAGGTGAACACTGAAGCTTTCTTT. Translated, it gives CSVFSQVNTEAFF.

This chain uses TRBV5-5 with TRBJ2-2; D not certain. Germline CDR1 reads SGHKS; CDR2 reads YYEKEE (reference sequence). Trimming took 0 bases from V and 5 from J, leaving 5 bases between them. CDR3 length: 13 amino acids. The CDR3 nucleotides are TGTGCCAGCAGCTTGGCCAGGACCGGGGAGCTGTTTTTT. This codes for CASSLARTGELFF. Full variable domain (remainder filled in from reference TRBV5-5 and TRBJ2-2): DAGVTQSPTHLIKTRGQQVTLRCSPISGHKSVSWYQQVLGQGPQFIFQYYEKEERGRGNFPDRFSARQFPNYSSELNVNALLLGDSALYLCASSLARTGELFFGEGSRLTVL.

The CDR3 sequence is CASSISDTGELFF. Written as DNA, the CDR3 is TGTGCCAGTAGTATAAGCGACACCGGGGAGCTGTTTTTT. The V and J genes are TRBV19 and TRBJ2-2; D gene ambiguous. The V gene's germline CDR1 is LNHDA and CDR2 SQIVND (reference sequence). V dropped 2 bases and J dropped 3 bases, with 4 bases sitting between them. This CDR3 spans 13 amino acids.

The V and J genes are TRBV4-1 and TRBJ1-5; D gene unclear. V was shortened by 3 bases and J by 1 base, with 13 bases between the two germline ends. Germline V CDR1 and CDR2: MGHRA, YSYEKL. This CDR3 spans 16 amino acids. The CDR3 loop reads CASSHGTVLSNQPQHF. CDR3 bases: TGCGCCAGCAGCCACGGAACAGTTTTGAGCAATCAGCCCCAGCATTTT.

This clone was detected only once. The V gene is TRBV7-9, the J gene TRBJ1-1, with D perhaps TRBD1 (6 bases). The V end lost 6 bases, the J end lost 10 bases, and 21 bases lay between the germline ends. CDR3 length: 14 amino acids. Germline CDR1 SEHNR, CDR2 FQNEAQ (reference sequence). The CDR3 coding sequence is TGTGCCAGCAGGGCCGGGGACAAGGTCCTTTTAGCTTTCTTT. Translated, it gives CASRAGDKVLLAFF.

The genes are TRBV19 and TRBJ2-2, with 9 nucleotides matching TRBD1. The length of the CDR3 is 16 residues. Germline trimming cut 1 base from V and 6 bases from J; bases unmatched to any gene: 6. Germline V gene sequence: CDR1 LNHDA, CDR2 SQIVND (reference sequence). This CDR3 reads CASSIVTGGLAGELFF. DNA of the CDR3: TGTGCCAGTAGTATAGTAACAGGGGGCTTGGCCGGGGAGCTGTTTTTT.

The chain's CDR3 is CASSRNSGTDTQYF. DNA for the CDR3: TGTGCCAGCAGCCGTAATAGCGGCACAGATACGCAGTATTTT. The rearrangement joins TRBV3-1 (or the pseudogene TRBV3-2) to TRBJ2-3, with D perhaps matching TRBD2 (5 bases). This CDR3 has 14 residues. V gave up 4 bases and J gave up 1 base, with 9 bases separating them. The germline CDR1 and CDR2 sequences are LGHDT and YNNKEL (reference sequence).

This clone appeared a single time. Here the CDR3 DNA reads TGTGCCAGTAGTATTCCAACAGGGGGCTTGAACACTGAAGCTTTCTTT. Translation: CASSIPTGGLNTEAFF. The chain employs TRBV19 and TRBJ1-1; 9 bases map to TRBD1. Germline loops: CDR1 LNHDA, CDR2 SQIVND (reference sequence). V lost 3 bases, J lost 0 bases, and 5 bases stayed unmatched. The CDR3 loop spans 16 amino acids.